The clone carrying this TCR beta chain was counted only a few times. What it binds is unknown. V dropped 0 bases and J dropped 6 bases, with 17 bases sitting between them. The CDR3 loop spans 16 amino acids. The germline V gene encodes CDR1 LGHNA and CDR2 YNFKEQ. Combining a sample-barcoded 5' primer with a J-beta primer mix, a second PCR ran for about 6 to 12 cycles. MiXCR, run by TCRdb on the 5' RACE reads, gives a single entry per CDR3 protein. The sample records 1.8 million or so distinct CDR3 sequences, about two fifths being singletons. This sample is part of a study of blood T cells in healthy people across ages. Findings and caveats of the study: A strong correlation was seen between TCR beta diversity and naive T cell percentage.

The sample consisted of blood. The V call is TRBV4-2, the J call TRBJ1-1; tentative D call: TRBD1 (6 bases). The receptor comes from a human donor in good health. CDR3: CASSQELGRGGPEAFF. The CDR3 DNA reads as TGTGCCAGCAGCCAAGAGTTGGGCAGGGGAGGCCCTGAAGCTTTCTTT.